Presented here are 27 T cell receptor beta chains from one specimen sequenced in a study of cytomegalovirus exposure and HLA in healthy donors. The PCR ran on 60 Vbeta and 13 Jbeta primers. Some clones are missing from TCRdb's copy, which holds only in-frame ones; the method was immunoSEQ multiplex PCR. The data show 150,000 to 200,000 clones, with more than 75% seen just once and less than 1.6% held by the top ten. Sequenced input: PBMCs. These receptors all come from a girl aged 10-17 years in good health and CMV-seropositive.

The V gene is TRBV6-5, the J gene TRBJ1-2; D remains ambiguous. Germline V lookup: CDR1 MNHEY, CDR2 SVGAGI. Trimming removed 1 base at V and 7 bases at J, with 13 bases between. CDR3 size: 14 residues. The CDR3: CASSYYPVESGYTF. The CDR3 DNA is TGTGCCAGCAGTTACTACCCGGTCGAAAGTGGCTACACCTTC.

This chain's CDR3 is CASSESGVNQPQHF. The CDR3 DNA reads TGTGCCAGCAGTGAAAGCGGGGTCAATCAGCCCCAGCATTTT. V is TRBV2 and J is TRBJ1-5; no reliable D call. The V gene's germline CDR1 is SNHLY and CDR2 FYNNEI. V was shortened by 2 bases and J by 3 bases, with 8 bases between the two germline ends. This CDR3 comprises 14 residues.

This clone was counted a few times. The chain carries TRBV5-8 and TRBJ2-2; 8 bases align to TRBD1. The junction had 3 bases not matched to a gene; V was cut back by 1 base and J by 1 base. Germline V lookup: CDR1 SGHTS, CDR2 YDEGEE. The CDR3 has 16 residues. The CDR3, as DNA: TGTGCCAGCAGCTTGCGAGGACAGGGGAACACCGGGGAGCTGTTTTTT. Residues: CASSLRGQGNTGELFF.

CDR3 region: CASSLPEETQYF. The CDR3, as DNA: TGCGCCAGCAGCTTGCCGGAAGAGACCCAGTACTTC. The rearrangement uses TRBV5-1 and TRBJ2-5; D is unresolved. Germline V gives CDR1 SGHRS, CDR2 YFSETQ. V lost 1 base, J lost 3 bases, and 4 bases lay in between. This CDR3 comprises 12 residues.

This chain links TRBV27 with TRBJ2-1; 10 positions match TRBD2. V was pared by 4 bases and J by 3 bases, with 3 bases of the junction left unmatched. This CDR3 has 15 residues. CDR1 is MNHEY, CDR2 SMNVEV, per germline (reference sequence). CDR3 nucleotide sequence: TGTGCCAGCAGTTCAGGGACTAGCGACTACAATGAGCAGTTCTTC. Its translation: CASSSGTSDYNEQFF.

V usage is TRBV7-9 and J usage is TRBJ1-2; D may be TRBD1 (5 bases). The CDR3 has 16 residues. CDR1 is SEHNR and CDR2 is FQNEAQ in the germline V gene (reference sequence). The V gene lost 1 base and the J gene lost 4 bases, with 16 bases spanning the gap. DNA for the CDR3: TGTGCCAGCAGCTTAGAGGTCCAGGGCAGCTTCTATGGCTACACCTTC. Translated, it gives CASSLEVQGSFYGYTF.

This clone has a handful of counts. The CDR3 nucleotides are TGCGCCAGCAGCCAACTCCCGGGAGTTGGGGTATATACCCAGTACTTC. Encoded protein: CASSQLPGVGVYTQYF. The chain employs TRBV4-1 and TRBJ2-5; TRBD2 might be the D (6 bases). The CDR3 is made up of 16 amino acids. Germline loops: CDR1 MGHRA, CDR2 YSYEKL. The ends were cut back, 2 bases at V and 8 bases at J, with 21 bases in the middle.

The V gene is TRBV10-1, the J gene TRBJ1-3, with D unclear. In germline, CDR1 is WNHNN, CDR2 SYGVQD (reference sequence). This CDR3 comprises 13 residues. V was cut by 5 bases and J by 2 bases, with 7 bases left in between. The CDR3 DNA sequence: TGCGCCAGCAGTCCCGGGGCTGGAAACACCATATATTTT. It encodes CASSPGAGNTIYF.

The chain uses TRBV13 and TRBJ1-2; 8 bases line up with TRBD1. Unmatched junction bases numbered 12, after V lost 1 base and J lost 2 bases. This CDR3 is built from 18 residues. Germline CDR1 reads PRHDT; CDR2 reads FYEKMQ (reference sequence). CDR3 sequence (DNA): TGTGCCAGCAGCTTAGCCCCGGACAGGGCGATTGGGAACTATGGCTACACCTTC. This sequence encodes CASSLAPDRAIGNYGYTF.

This clone was seen once. This chain joins TRBV10-3 and TRBJ2-3; 8 nucleotides line up with TRBD1. V lost 3 bases to trimming and J lost 6 bases; unmatched junction nucleotides: 8. CDR1 and CDR2 (germline): ENHRY, SYGVKD. This CDR3 has 15 residues. The CDR3 loop is CAISDPTGVRDTQYF. CDR3 DNA: TGTGCCATCAGTGACCCGACAGGGGTTCGGGATACGCAGTATTTT.

DNA of the CDR3: TGTGCCAGCACTCAGAGCGGGAGGGACATAACGAACACCGGGGAGCTGTTTTTT. This translates into CASTQSGRDITNTGELFF. This chain joins TRBV7-2 and TRBJ2-2; 10 bases agree with TRBD2. Germline CDR1 and CDR2: SGHTA and FQGNSA. The J segment lost 0 bases and the V segment lost 7 bases, leaving 11 bases of the junction unmatched. This CDR3 is 18 amino acids long.

V and J are TRBV5-5 and TRBJ1-4; D remains unclear. The V end lost 0 bases, the J end lost 5 bases, and 11 bases lay between the germline ends. The germline gives CDR1 SGHKS, CDR2 YYEKEE (reference sequence). The CDR3 consists of 15 residues. The chain's CDR3 is CASSLGSGGNEKLFF. The CDR3 bases are TGTGCCAGCAGCTTGGGGTCGGGTGGAAATGAAAAACTGTTTTTT.

In the case of this clone: One end of the junction does not line up with germline, which may come from a read error. The rearrangement links TRBV7-7 to TRBJ2-2; tentatively, D is TRBD2 (5 bases). Per germline, CDR1 SSHAT and CDR2 FNYEAQ (reference sequence). The CDR3 length is 16 residues. The chain's CDR3 is CASSLARSENTGELFF. The CDR3 DNA is TGTGCTAGCAGCTTAGCGAGGAGTGAGAACACCGGGGAGCTGTTTTTT.

This chain joins TRBV5-4 and TRBJ1-5; possibly TRBD1 for D (5 bases). The CDR3 is made up of 15 amino acids. V was clipped by 1 base and J by 2 bases, with 10 bases between them. The V gene's germline CDR1 is SGHNT and CDR2 YYREEE (reference sequence). In nucleotides, the CDR3 is TGTGCCAGCAGCTTGTCCCCGGGGGGCAATCAGCCCCAGCATTTT. Amino acids: CASSLSPGGNQPQHF.

The chain is built from TRBV2 and TRBJ1-2; the D gene is possibly TRBD1 (6 bases). Trimming took off 6 bases at V and 5 bases at J, with 13 bases between the two ends. The germline CDR1 and CDR2 sequences are SNHLY and FYNNEI. CDR3 size: 13 residues. CDR3: CASRSGVGYGYTF. The CDR3 DNA reads TGTGCCAGCAGGTCAGGGGTTGGATATGGCTACACCTTC.

The chain recombines TRBV5-1 with TRBJ2-3; 7 bases align to TRBD2. Trimming took 4 bases from V and 6 from J; bases not matched to a gene: 8. This CDR3 has 14 amino acids. CDR1 and CDR2 (germline): SGHRS, YFSETQ. Here the CDR3 DNA reads TGCGCCAGCAGCCCCGGGACTAATACGGATACGCAGTATTTT. This encodes CASSPGTNTDTQYF.

The gene calls are TRBV6-5 and TRBJ1-4; possible D gene TRBD1, 6 bases. Germline CDR1 MNHEY, CDR2 SVGAGI. The CDR3 is 15 residues long. V lost 3 bases to trimming and J lost 3 bases, with 11 bases between them. DNA for the CDR3: TGTGCCAGCAGTTATACCGGACAGCCTAATGAAAAACTGTTTTTT. Amino acid sequence: CASSYTGQPNEKLFF.

This clone appeared once. The chain combines TRBV30 with TRBJ1-5; no clear D gene. The CDR3 is 16 amino acids. The germline V gene encodes CDR1 GTSNPN and CDR2 SVGIG (reference sequence). Trimming removed 3 bases from V and 0 bases from J, with 15 bases in between. The chain's CDR3 is CAWSPPRGNSNQPQHF. CDR3 nucleotides: TGTGCCTGGAGCCCCCCTCGAGGGAATAGCAATCAGCCCCAGCATTTT.

This clone was observed once. The rearrangement uses TRBV5-1 and TRBJ2-1, with D unresolved. The V end lost 1 base, the J end lost 4 bases, and 9 bases lay between the germline ends. Germline V CDR1 and CDR2: SGHRS, YFSETQ. The CDR3 spans 14 residues. The CDR3 nucleotides are TGCGCCAGCAGCTTGCGCCCAGGATACAATGAGCAGTTCTTC. Translation gives CASSLRPGYNEQFF.

This clone turned up a few times. A read error may account for a junction end that differs from germline. The rearrangement joins TRBV7-3 to TRBJ2-3, with TRBD2 identical over 7 bases. The CDR3 length is 18 residues. Germline V CDR1 and CDR2: SGHTA, FQGTGA. CDR3 region: CASSVTSSSGPRTDTQYF. The CDR3 region has the DNA TGTGCCAGCAGCGTAACCTCCTCTAGCGGACCGCGAACAGATACGCAGTATTTT.

V is TRBV29-1 and J is TRBJ1-3; weak D call: TRBD1 (5 bases). CDR1 SQVTM and CDR2 ANQGSEA come from the germline V gene. CDR3 length equals 14 residues. Trimming removed 6 bases from V and 4 bases from J, with 16 bases in between. This chain's CDR3 is CSVGDFRRGNTIYF. As DNA, the CDR3 is TGCAGCGTAGGGGACTTCAGACGGGGAAACACCATATATTTT. Supplemented by reference TRBV29-1 and TRBJ1-3, the full variable domain reads SAVISQKPSRDICQRGTSLTIQCQVDSQVTMMFWYRQQPGQSLTLIATANQGSEATYESGFVIDKFPISRPNLTFSTLTVSNMSPEDSSIYLCSVGDFRRGNTIYFGEGSWLTVV.

The chain links TRBV9 to TRBJ1-1; possibly TRBD1 for D (6 bases). The CDR3 loop spans 16 amino acids. In germline, CDR1 is SGDLS, CDR2 YYNGEE. Trimming removed 2 bases at V and 6 bases at J, with 20 bases between. This CDR3 is CASSVGERGGMAEAFF. The CDR3 bases are TGTGCCAGCAGCGTCGGGGAGAGGGGGGGTATGGCTGAAGCTTTCTTT.

V and J are TRBV5-1 and TRBJ2-5, with TRBD2 matching over 14 bases. Germline V CDR1 and CDR2: SGHRS, YFSETQ. Trimming took 4 bases from V and 4 from J; bases not matched to a gene: 6. The CDR3 runs 16 residues. The CDR3 DNA sequence: TGCGCCAGCAGCGTAGGACTAGCGGGAGGCATAGAGACCCAGTACTTC. As protein: CASSVGLAGGIETQYF.

This clone was picked up a small number of times. J is TRBJ2-7 and V is TRBV5-1; 13 bases line up with TRBD2. V gave up 4 bases and J gave up 6 bases; unmatched junction bases: 7. This CDR3 is built from 15 residues. Germline assignment: CDR1 SGHRS and CDR2 YFSETQ. This CDR3 reads CASSGTSGRAGEQYF. CDR3 in DNA: TGCGCCAGCAGCGGCACTAGCGGGAGGGCCGGCGAGCAGTACTTC.

The chain has TRBV2 and TRBJ2-7; D might be TRBD2 (5 bases). V lost 7 bases and J lost 6, with 16 bases in between. CDR3 size: 13 residues. Looked up from germline, CDR1 is SNHLY and CDR2 is FYNNEI. The CDR3 nucleotides are TGTGCCAGCATACGGGATCAGTTTAGCGAGCAGTACTTC. Encoded protein: CASIRDQFSEQYF. Complete variable domain (other parts from reference TRBV2 and TRBJ2-7): EPEVTQTPSHQVTQMGQEVILRCVPISNHLYFYWYRQILGQKVEFLVSFYNNEISEKSEIFDDQFSVERPDGSNFTLKIRSTKLEDSAMYFCASIRDQFSEQYFGPGTRLTVT.

This chain links TRBV11-2 with TRBJ2-1, with 10 positions matching TRBD2. The V segment lost 4 bases and the J segment 2 bases; nucleotides outside the gene matches: 14. From germline, CDR1 is SGHAT and CDR2 FQNNGV. The CDR3 runs 19 residues. Written as DNA, the CDR3 is TGTGCCAGCAGCTCCGAACCCTATTTACTAGCGGGAACCTACAATGAGCAGTTCTTC. This sequence encodes CASSSEPYLLAGTYNEQFF.

J is TRBJ2-7 and V is TRBV1; the D call in the table, TRBD2, was not verified against the DNA. TRBV1 is marked as a pseudogene. This CDR3 is built from 14 residues. The CDR3 protein is CTSRVNRLRYEQYF. The CDR3 DNA reads as TGCACCAGCAGAGTTAACCGACTCCGATACGAGCAGTACTTC.